This T cell receptor beta chain came from a study of blood T cell repertoires in COVID-19. The wider study: COVID-19 samples collected from the United States, Italy and Spain covered acute and convalescent phases. PBMCs, B-cell-depleted T cells, or T cells were the source of the cDNA or gDNA that made up the material.

As originally analysed: Counts of nucleated cells, estimated from reference gene primer amplification, were obtained. Data came from immunoSEQ multiplex PCR; TCRdb stores just in-frame clones and leaves some out. D and trimming come from the DNA, and the V and J calls and clone size come from that table. The sample records hundreds of thousands of clones, nearly 90% being singletons. This CDR3 region has 13 residues. V was shortened by 2 bases and J by 7 bases, with 12 bases between the two germline ends. Germline V gene lookup returns CDR1 SGHRS and CDR2 YFSETQ. The sample holds one count of this clone.

The sample was peripheral blood. V is TRBV5-1 and J is TRBJ1-1; D call uncertain. The source of this sequence is a man between 18 and 35 years old with active or convalescent COVID-19. CDR3 sequence reads: CASSFFEEGEAFF. DNA of the CDR3: TGCGCCAGCAGCTTTTTCGAGGAGGGTGAAGCTTTCTTT.